One T cell receptor (beta chain) is described in this entry. Its antigen remains unidentified. As for time point: week 11, during vaccination. Vaccination used 300 ug of mutant IDH1 20-mer peptide per dose, with topical imiquimod. Assay: immunoSEQ multiplex PCR; the TCRdb copy retains only in-frame clones and omits some. Among about 130,000 clones listed, around three quarters were seen once. V shed 5 bases and J 5 bases; nucleotides not matched to a gene: 7. Germline assignment: CDR1 ENHRY and CDR2 SYGVKD. CDR3 length: 14 amino acids. These data come from a study of a mutant IDH1 vaccine in newly diagnosed glioma.

The TCR comes from a man aged 35 to 55 with glioma. The chain combines TRBV10-3 with TRBJ2-3, with TRBD2 identical over 7 bases. The source material was PBMCs, sampled from a glioma patient whose treatment included an IDH1 peptide vaccine. This chain's CDR3 is CAISSRGEGDTQYF. For the CDR3, the DNA is TGTGCCATCAGTTCACGGGGGGAGGGAGATACGCAGTATTTT.